This passage covers 13 T cell receptor beta chains from one sample sequenced in a study of CD8 T cells in Susac syndrome. Reverse transcription used roughly 0.45 to 1 ug RNA and random hexamers. One entry per CDR3 protein, called by TCRdb with MiXCR from the immunoSEQ multiplex PCR reads. Of about 84,000 distinct CDR3 sequences listed, over 85% are singletons. The source material was CD8+ T cells from PBMCs. The receptors stem from a human donor in good health.

The chain links TRBV9 to TRBJ2-7; D ambiguous. The V and J ends lost 4 bases and 6 bases respectively, with 14 bases between them. Germline V gives CDR1 SGDLS, CDR2 YYNGEE. This CDR3 spans 13 amino acids. For the CDR3, the DNA is TGTGCCAGCAGCCCTGTGAGTGACGCCGAGCAGTACTTC. This sequence encodes CASSPVSDAEQYF.

The chain links TRBV5-1 to TRBJ2-7; D is undetermined. V shed 4 bases and J shed 1 base, with 3 bases lying between them. The germline V gene encodes CDR1 SGHRS and CDR2 YFSETQ. The CDR3 totals 11 residues. The CDR3 here is CASSISYEQYF. CDR3 nucleotide sequence: TGCGCCAGCAGCATATCCTACGAGCAGTACTTC.

The CDR3 nucleotides read TGTGCCAGCAGCCCCTGGGACACTGCCTACACCTTC. This codes for CASSPWDTAYTF. V and J are TRBV9 and TRBJ1-2; TRBD1 might be the D (6 bases). V lost 4 bases and J lost 10, with 14 bases in between. CDR1 SGDLS and CDR2 YYNGEE come from the germline V gene. The CDR3 sequence is 12 residues long.

The chain employs TRBV19 and TRBJ1-1; D unresolved. The CDR3 runs 14 residues. The germline CDR1 and CDR2 sequences are LNHDA and SQIVND (reference sequence). V was pared by 1 base and J by 7 bases, with 13 bases between. This chain's CDR3 is CASSIVSTGIEAFF. The CDR3 DNA reads TGTGCCAGTAGTATAGTCTCGACCGGTATTGAAGCTTTCTTT. Combining the CDR3 with reference TRBV19 and TRBJ1-1 gives the whole variable domain DGGITQSPKYLFRKEGQNVTLSCEQNLNHDAMYWYRQDPGQGLRLIYYSQIVNDFQKGDIAEGYSVSREKKESFPLTVTSAQKNPTAFYLCASSIVSTGIEAFFGQGTRLTVV.

This chain connects TRBV5-8 to TRBJ1-6, with a possible D match to TRBD1 (6 bases). CDR3 length equals 15 residues. Trimming removed 9 bases from V and 3 bases from J, with 16 bases in between. Germline CDR1 reads SGHTS; CDR2 reads YDEGEE. CDR3 DNA: TGTGCCACCCAACCCGAGGGGGGCTATAATTCACCCCTCCACTTT. Translated, it gives CATQPEGGYNSPLHF.

The chain links TRBV6-6 to TRBJ1-3; D not certain. The CDR3 has 11 amino acids. V shed 0 bases and J shed 8 bases, with 2 bases lying between them. Per the germline V gene, CDR1 is MNHNY and CDR2 is SVGAGI (reference sequence). DNA of the CDR3: TGTGCCAGCAGTTACTCTTACACCATATATTTT. Encoded protein: CASSYSYTIYF.

V gene TRBV30 combines with J gene TRBJ1-2; D not resolved. From germline, CDR1 is GTSNPN and CDR2 SVGIG (reference sequence). This CDR3 region has 13 residues. Trimming pared 0 bases from V and 2 bases from J, leaving 7 bases between. The CDR3 DNA follows: TGTGCCTGGAGTGTGCTCCGCAACTATGGCTACACCTTC. Translating it yields CAWSVLRNYGYTF.

The J gene is TRBJ2-1, the V gene TRBV5-6; 8 bases are shared with TRBD1. Germline lookup yields CDR1 SGHDT and CDR2 YYEEEE. CDR3 length: 14 amino acids. V gave up 3 bases and J gave up 12 bases; unmatched junction bases: 11. CDR3 DNA sequence: TGTGCCAGCAGCTCCCGGGACAGGCTAAAAGGGCAGTTCTTC. This gives the protein CASSSRDRLKGQFF.

The gene calls are TRBV6-2 or TRBV6-3 and TRBJ1-1; D unclear. Germline CDR1 and CDR2: MNHEY and SVGEGT. The CDR3 is 14 residues long. V lost 6 bases to trimming and J lost 1 base, with 12 bases between them. The CDR3 spells CASRDLDGNTEAFF. The DNA for the CDR3 is TGTGCCAGCAGAGATTTAGACGGGAACACTGAAGCTTTCTTT.

The chain couples TRBV29-1 to TRBJ1-1; D perhaps matches TRBD1 (6 bases). Trimming pared 6 bases from V and 11 bases from J, leaving 16 bases between. Germline V gene lookup returns CDR1 SQVTM and CDR2 ANQGSEA. CDR3 length: 11 amino acids. CDR3 in amino acids: CSVGGQGMAFF. For the CDR3, the DNA is TGCAGCGTCGGGGGGCAGGGCATGGCTTTCTTT.

The V call is TRBV23-1, the J call TRBJ2-3, with D unclear. TRBV23-1 is placed among ORFs of uncertain function. This CDR3 has 14 residues. The germline V and J ends were trimmed by 3 bases and 0 bases, with 7 bases remaining between them. This chain's CDR3 is CASSHPGSTDTQYF. The CDR3 nucleotides are TGCGCCAGCAGTCACCCTGGGAGCACAGATACGCAGTATTTT.

The chain recombines TRBV29-1 with TRBJ2-7; a possible D gene is TRBD2 (6 bases). Trimming took off 8 bases at V and 0 bases at J, with 14 bases between the two ends. Germline V CDR1 and CDR2: SQVTM, ANQGSEA. The CDR3 extends over 13 amino acids. The CDR3: CSSGGYLSYEQYF. CDR3 bases: TGCAGCTCCGGGGGTTACCTCTCCTACGAGCAGTACTTC.

The chain recombines TRBV15 with TRBJ2-5; 7 bases line up with TRBD1. The CDR3 sequence is 16 residues long. The V and J ends lost 3 bases and 3 bases, in that order; junction bases with no gene match: 10. Germline CDR1 is LNHNV and CDR2 is YYDKDF (reference sequence). The CDR3 nucleotides read TGTGCCACCAGCAGCGCGGATAACAGGGGAGAAGAGACCCAGTACTTC. Translation: CATSSADNRGEETQYF. Drawing the rest from reference TRBV15 and TRBJ2-5, the complete variable domain is DAMVIQNPRYQVTQFGKPVTLSCSQTLNHNVMYWYQQKSSQAPKLLFHYYDKDFNNEADTPDNFQSRRPNTSFCFLDIRSPGLGDTAMYLCATSSADNRGEETQYFGPGTRLLVL.